The T cell receptor beta chain under discussion was sequenced for a study of T cells in Graves' hyperthyroidism and ophthalmopathy. Thyroid ultrasound, orbital computed tomography, clinical symptoms, and serum thyroxine and TRAb underpinned diagnoses. Amplification yielded TCR beta CDR3 regions, with RNA transcripts as the source. The TCR CDR3 first-round RT-PCR relied on the HTBI primer set. Via MiXCR, TCRdb re-called the multiplex PCR reads, giving one row per CDR3 protein. The data show about 600,000 distinct CDR3 sequences, 13% to 15% seen once. This clonotype was recorded many times. Trimming removed 8 bases from V and 3 bases from J; junction bases left unmatched: 16. There are 16 residues in the CDR3. Germline V gene sequence: CDR1 MNHEY, CDR2 SMNVEV (reference sequence).

The TCR was taken from a woman between 18 and 29 years old with Graves' ophthalmopathy. J is TRBJ2-7 and V is TRBV27, with 7 positions matching TRBD2. The sample taken for sequencing was blood. CDR3 in amino acids: CASGPGPAGTSYEQYF. The CDR3 region has the DNA TGTGCCAGCGGCCCTGGGCCAGCGGGAACAAGCTACGAGCAGTACTTC.